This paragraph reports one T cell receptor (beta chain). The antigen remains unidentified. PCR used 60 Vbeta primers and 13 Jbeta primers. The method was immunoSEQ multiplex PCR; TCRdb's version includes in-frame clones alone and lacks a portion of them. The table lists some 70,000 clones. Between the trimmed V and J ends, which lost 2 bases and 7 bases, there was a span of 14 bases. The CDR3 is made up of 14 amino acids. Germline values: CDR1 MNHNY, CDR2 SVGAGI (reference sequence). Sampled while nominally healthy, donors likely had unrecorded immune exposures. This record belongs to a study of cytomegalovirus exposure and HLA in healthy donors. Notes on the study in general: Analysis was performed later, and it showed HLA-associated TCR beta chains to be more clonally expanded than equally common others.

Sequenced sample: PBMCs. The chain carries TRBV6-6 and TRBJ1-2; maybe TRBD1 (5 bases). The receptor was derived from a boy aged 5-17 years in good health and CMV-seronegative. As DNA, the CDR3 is TGTGCCAGCAGTTACGGTCGGTATGGGGCTGGCTACACCTTC. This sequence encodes CASSYGRYGAGYTF.